This T cell receptor (beta chain) was captured in a study of beta chain features in type 1 diabetes (dated by TCRdb to the late 2010s). For the wider study: No differences in mean age, gender distribution, total cell number or subset yield were found between patients and healthy donors. Across all samples, 90 million to 130 million sorted cells were examined, and cell number per subset correlated strongly with RNA yield. In the study, recently diagnosed type 1 diabetes patients and matched healthy donors were compared on the TCRB repertoires of their sorted circulating CD4+ T cell subsets. Regulatory and stem cell-like memory subsets were isolated from only 8 patients and roughly eight healthy donors, whereas naive and central memory subsets came from all 30 or so donors. Results and caveats for the whole study, not just this receptor: Shorter templates might have been favored by PCR, but patient and control samples were amplified and corrected together, so both groups would have been affected equally by any skew. In all four CD4+ subsets, TCRB CDR3 length was moderately but significantly shorter in type 1 diabetes patients. At VDJ recombination sites, type 1 diabetes patients had fewer insertions and more deleted nucleotides, which implies abnormalities in thymic rearrangement. Naive, central memory and regulatory TCRB repertoires appeared to be more alike among patients than among healthy donors. Sequencing cDNA rather than genomic DNA could over-represent highly expressing activated cells, although activation and CD3 levels did not differ between groups. Because the HLA sub-analyses included only small numbers of individuals, any influence of HLA type on TCRB rearrangement was left unresolved.

Comment on this clone: The target of this receptor is not known. Base qualities are missing; no much larger clone stands one base away.

A single peripheral blood draw of around 100 mL on average was collected from each donor into heparinised tubes. A BD FACSAria II and a panel including CD45RO, CCR7, CD25, CD127, CD95 and CD27 were used to sort naive, central memory, regulatory and stem cell-like memory CD4+ T cells. Every sorted population had a purity above 95%. Right away, PBMCs were isolated by Lymphoprep density gradient centrifugation and were stained directly, with no culture step. So that batch effects would be minimized, each experiment stained and sorted samples in pairs, pairing one healthy donor with one patient. The High Capacity cDNA Reverse Transcription Kit was used to reverse transcribe all of the isolated RNA, meaning that expressed TCRB transcripts were what got sequenced. Deep immunoSEQ sequencing was performed on naive, central memory and regulatory T cell samples, with an average of roughly 3.5 million total reads per sample. After sorted cells were lysed in RLT buffer, RNA was extracted with DNase-treated RNeasy Micro or Mini kits, with the choice depending on cell number. To prevent cross-contamination, every cell subset was processed on its own, while patient and healthy donor samples were processed together. The immunoSEQ multiplex PCR was used to amplify TCRB sequences from cDNA, generating 87-bp fragments that spanned the CDR3 region. Sequencing of the amplicons was done on the Illumina HiSeq platform. In the paper's pipeline: PCR bias was computationally corrected using synthetic template baselines, reads within Hamming distance 2 were collapsed, and singletons that could not be merged were discarded. Reads were aligned against IMGT so that V, D and J genes, CDR3 length and insertions or deletions at six rearrangement sites could be assigned. Within each subset, clonotype counts were normalized to sorted cell number, after which true diversity and Gini coefficients were computed with the tcR R package. The overlap coefficient, calculated on TCRB nucleotide sequences, was used to quantify repertoire sharing. As a proxy for the pre-selection repertoire, out-of-frame TCRB sequences from naive cells were analyzed. TCRdb's version of the immuneACCESS table is confined to in-frame rearrangements and falls short of the full clone set. An unresolved V gene accounts for under half of the shortfall where checked; the remainder is of unknown origin. Clone size and V and J calls were adopted from that table, with D and trimming inferred from the DNA. The table for this sample lists 250,000 to 350,000 clones; 14% to 15% of them were counted only once. 0.015% to 0.019% of the sample goes to the ten largest clones.

V is clipped by 1 base and J by 4 bases, and the sequence between their germline boundaries is 20 bases long. Inclusive of the bounding cysteine and phenylalanine, the CDR3 is 19 residues long. Just the 57-base CDR3 DNA is kept, in frame starting at base 1. The germline V gene supplies CDR1 MGHRA and CDR2 YSYEKL. Recombination joined TRBV4-1 with TRBJ2-6; too little of a D gene remains to name it. Sequencing input: naive CD4+ T cells from blood. Taken with the paper, the label for cell subset or site translates to: true naive CD4+ T cells. This receptor was identified in a man aged 18 to 30 with type 1 diabetes. The CDR3 in this case is CASSQVLLSVGSGANVLTF. The nucleotide sequence is TGCGCCAGCAGCCAAGTTCTCCTTTCGGTCGGGTCCGGGGCCAACGTCCTGACTTTC.